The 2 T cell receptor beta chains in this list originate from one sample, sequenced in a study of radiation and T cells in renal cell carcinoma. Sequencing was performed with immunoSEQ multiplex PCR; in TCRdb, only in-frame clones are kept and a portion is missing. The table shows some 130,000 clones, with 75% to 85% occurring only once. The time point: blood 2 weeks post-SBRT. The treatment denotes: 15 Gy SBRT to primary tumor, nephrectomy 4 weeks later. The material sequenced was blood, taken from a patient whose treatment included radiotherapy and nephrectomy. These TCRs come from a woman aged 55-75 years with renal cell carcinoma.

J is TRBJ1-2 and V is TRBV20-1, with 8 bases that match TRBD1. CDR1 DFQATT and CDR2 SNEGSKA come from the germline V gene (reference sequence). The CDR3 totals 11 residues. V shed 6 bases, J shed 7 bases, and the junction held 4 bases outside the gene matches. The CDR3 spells CSATGGFGYTF. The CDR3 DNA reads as TGCAGTGCAACAGGGGGGTTTGGCTACACCTTC.

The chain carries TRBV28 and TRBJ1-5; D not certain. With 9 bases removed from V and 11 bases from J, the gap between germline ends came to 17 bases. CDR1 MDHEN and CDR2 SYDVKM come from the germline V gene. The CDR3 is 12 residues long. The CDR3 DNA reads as TGTGCCAGAAGTAATTTTTTTGAGACCCAGCATTTT. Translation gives CARSNFFETQHF.